These T cell receptor beta chains were read from a single sample in a study of blood T cell repertoires in COVID-19. Using immunoSEQ multiplex PCR, the repertoire was profiled, and TCRdb retains in-frame clones only, with some absent. Among 110,000 or so clones listed, about 88% were seen once. The source material was peripheral blood. These receptors originate from a woman in her 70s who had recovered from COVID-19. CDR3s include the opening cysteine and the closing phenylalanine or tryptophan. D genes are given only for firm matches. Clone size is shown for a subset of rows, as once, few, many or a class of expanded clone.

j_call,clone_size,v_call,d_call,cdr3_nt,cdr3_aa
TRBJ1-1,-,TRBV7-2,-,TGTGCCAGCAGCCCACTCCAGGGCAACACTGAAGCTTTCTTT,CASSPLQGNTEAFF
TRBJ2-6,-,TRBV30,TRBD1,TGTGCCTGGAACCGGGACAGGGTACCTGGGGCCAACGTCCTGACTTTC,CAWNRDRVPGANVLTF
TRBJ2-7,-,TRBV4-2,TRBD2,TGTGCCAGCAGCCAAGAGGGGACTAGAGGTTACGAGCAGTACTTC,CASSQEGTRGYEQYF
TRBJ1-2,-,TRBV7-2,TRBD1,TGTGCCAGCAGCTTTCGCACAGGGGGTGAGCGGGGCTACACCTTC,CASSFRTGGERGYTF
TRBJ2-5,-,TRBV2,-,TGTGCCAGCAGTCCCGAGTCGGAGACCCAGTACTTC,CASSPESETQYF
TRBJ1-2,-,TRBV3-1/TRBV3-2,TRBD1,TGTGCCAGCAGCCTGTGGGGACAGGGAGCGGGTGGCTACACCTTC,CASSLWGQGAGGYTF
TRBJ1-2,-,TRBV27,-,TGTGCCAGCAGTTTATCTACTCGAGAGGTCTATGGCTACACCTTC,CASSLSTREVYGYTF
TRBJ2-2,once,TRBV12-3/TRBV12-4,TRBD2,TGTGCCAGCGGTCCTGGGGGGGCCGGGGAGCTGTTTTTT,CASGPGGAGELFF
TRBJ2-7,-,TRBV27,TRBD1,TGTGCCAGCAGTCCGACAGGGGATGTCCACGAGCAGTACTTC,CASSPTGDVHEQYF
TRBJ2-2,few,TRBV9,TRBD2,TGTGCCAGCAGCCCCCGACTAGCGGGAGCTGCCGGGGAGCTGTTTTTT,CASSPRLAGAAGELFF
TRBJ2-1,-,TRBV19,-,TGTGCCAGTACCCCCCAAAGCGGCCATGAGCAGTTCTTC,CASTPQSGHEQFF
TRBJ2-1,once,TRBV3-1/TRBV3-2,TRBD2,TGTGCCAGCAGCCACCACAGGAGCGGGAGGGGCAATGAGCAGTTCTTC,CASSHHRSGRGNEQFF
TRBJ1-2,-,TRBV4-3,TRBD1,TGCGCCAGCAGCCAAGCCTGGACAGGTTATGGCTACACCTTC,CASSQAWTGYGYTF
TRBJ2-2,-,TRBV7-2,TRBD2,TGTGCCAGCAGCTTAGTGGCCAGCGGGAGTACCACCGGGGAGCTGTTTTTT,CASSLVASGSTTGELFF
TRBJ2-7,-,TRBV28,-,TGTGCCAGCAGCCTGAGGTACGAGCAGTACTTC,CASSLRYEQYF
TRBJ2-6,-,TRBV27,TRBD2,TGTGCCAGCAGTGCTCGCCCAGCGGGAGGGCCAGGGGCCAACGTCCTGACTTTC,CASSARPAGGPGANVLTF
TRBJ2-1,-,TRBV7-2,-,TGTGCCAGCAGCTTGCTATCTGAGGGGTTCTTC,CASSLLSEGFF
TRBJ2-1,-,TRBV30,TRBD2,TGTGCCTGGAGGAGAGCGGGAGTCAATGAGCAGTTCTTC,CAWRRAGVNEQFF
TRBJ2-3,few,TRBV2,TRBD2,TGTGCCAGCACCGGGAGGGCCGCCGGTGGCACAGATACGCAGTATTTT,CASTGRAAGGTDTQYF
TRBJ1-2,once,TRBV6-6,-,TGTGCCAGCAGCCTACCGAACTATGGCTACACCTTC,CASSLPNYGYTF
TRBJ2-7,-,TRBV19,TRBD1,TGTGCCAGGACAGGGCGCGCCTACGAGCAGTACTTC,CARTGRAYEQYF
TRBJ2-1,-,TRBV11-3,-,TGTGCCAGCAGCTTAGGCGGGATCACCTACAATGAGCAGTTCTTC,CASSLGGITYNEQFF
TRBJ2-7,few,TRBV7-9,-,TGTGCCAGCAGCTTTGGACTCACGTACGAGCAGTACTTC,CASSFGLTYEQYF
TRBJ2-2,-,TRBV19,TRBD2,TGTGCCAGTAGTATCCCTGAAGCGGGGGGGCCCGGAGGCGGGGAGCTGTTTTTT,CASSIPEAGGPGGGELFF
TRBJ1-5,-,TRBV27,TRBD1,TGTGCCAGCAGTTCCCTCTCGACAGGGATCAATCAGCCCCAGCATTTT,CASSSLSTGINQPQHF
TRBJ1-4,-,TRBV10-3,TRBD1,TGTGCCACCGGGGTCAGGACAGGGGCCGAAAAACTGTTTTTT,CATGVRTGAEKLFF
TRBJ2-1,once,TRBV19,-,TGTGCCAGTAGTCCCGGGGGAGGCAATGAGCAGTTCTTC,CASSPGGGNEQFF
TRBJ2-5,once,TRBV4-3,TRBD2,TGCGCCAGCAGCCAAGAATCTAGCGGATTACAAGAGACCCAGTACTTC,CASSQESSGLQETQYF
TRBJ2-7,few,TRBV15,-,TGTGCCACCAGCAGAGATCTCCTAGCCAGCTCCTACGAGCAGTACTTC,CATSRDLLASSYEQYF
TRBJ2-1,-,TRBV27,TRBD2,TGTGCCAGCAGTTTAATGTCTAGCGGGATCTACAATGAGCAGTTCTTC,CASSLMSSGIYNEQFF
TRBJ1-6,few,TRBV10-3,TRBD1,TGTGCCATCAGCGCCTACAGGGGGTATAATTCACCCCTCCACTTT,CAISAYRGYNSPLHF
TRBJ1-6,-,TRBV6-6,-,TGTGCCAGCAGTTACGCCCGGGAATATGCTAATTCACCCCTCCACTTT,CASSYAREYANSPLHF
TRBJ2-7,-,TRBV3-1/TRBV3-2,TRBD2,TGTGCCAGCAGCCTCAGGATTGCGGGGGGGCGGTACTTC,CASSLRIAGGRYF
TRBJ2-7,once,TRBV5-6,TRBD2,TGTGCCAGCAGCTGGGCGGGGGGAAACTACGAGCAGTACTTC,CASSWAGGNYEQYF
TRBJ1-1,-,TRBV7-9,-,TGTGCCAGCACCGATCAGGTGAACACTGAAGCTTTCTTT,CASTDQVNTEAFF
TRBJ2-4,-,TRBV28,-,TGTGCCAGCAGTTTGTTTCGAGTAGCCAAAAACATTCAGTACTTC,CASSLFRVAKNIQYF
TRBJ2-5,-,TRBV7-2,TRBD2,TGTGCCAGCAGCTTAGTTGGGTTAGCGGGGGGAGAGACCCAGTACTTC,CASSLVGLAGGETQYF
TRBJ1-5,once,TRBV7-6,TRBD1,TGTGCCAGCAGCTTAGGACAGGGCTTAAATCAGCCCCAGCATTTT,CASSLGQGLNQPQHF
TRBJ1-4,-,TRBV4-1,TRBD1,TGCGCCAGCACCGGAGGGCCAGGGGGAGGAACTAATGAAAAACTGTTTTTT,CASTGGPGGGTNEKLFF
TRBJ1-6,-,TRBV7-2,TRBD1,TGTGCCAGCAGCTCGCAGGGGGACGGAGATTCACCCCTCCACTTT,CASSSQGDGDSPLHF
TRBJ2-1,-,TRBV6-2/TRBV6-3,TRBD1,TGTGCCAGCAGTTATTACGGACAGGGCCCCATCAATGAGCAGTTCTTC,CASSYYGQGPINEQFF
TRBJ1-1,-,TRBV12-3/TRBV12-4,TRBD1,TGTGCCAGCAGTTTTTTACAGGGGGAAGCTTTCTTT,CASSFLQGEAFF
TRBJ2-2,-,TRBV7-9,-,TGTGCCAGCAGCCTGACAGACACCGGGGAGCTGTTTTTT,CASSLTDTGELFF
TRBJ1-5,once,TRBV15,-,TGTGCCACCAGCAGCAATCGGAGGGACCATCAGCCCCAGCATTTT,CATSSNRRDHQPQHF
TRBJ1-4,-,TRBV5-1,TRBD1,TGCGCCAGCAGCTTGGGGCTCCGGACAGGCGAAAAACTGTTTTTT,CASSLGLRTGEKLFF
TRBJ2-7,-,TRBV3-1/TRBV3-2,TRBD2,TGTGCCAGCAGCCAAAGAAGCGGGGCGACCTACGAGCAGTACTTC,CASSQRSGATYEQYF
TRBJ2-1,-,TRBV7-2,TRBD2,TGTGCCAGCAGCAGACTTCAAACTAGCGGGGGTTACAATGAGCAGTTCTTC,CASSRLQTSGGYNEQFF
TRBJ2-1,once,TRBV7-6,-,TGTGCCAGCAGCCCACTCCCTCCCCCCTACAATGAGCAGTTCTTC,CASSPLPPPYNEQFF
TRBJ2-7,-,TRBV19,-,TGTGCCAGTAGTATCATAGGAGGGAGCGGCGAGCAGTACTTC,CASSIIGGSGEQYF
TRBJ2-1,-,TRBV7-9,TRBD1,TGTGCCAGCAGCGTCAGGGGGCCGAGCTCCTACAATGAGCAGTTCTTC,CASSVRGPSSYNEQFF
TRBJ2-7,-,TRBV14,-,TGTGCCAGCAGCCAGCGAGAAGAGCAGTACTTC,CASSQREEQYF
TRBJ2-1,few,TRBV20-1,-,TGCAGTGCTAGAGATCAAGCGTTAGAGTTCTTC,CSARDQALEFF
TRBJ1-5,few,TRBV28,TRBD1,TGTGCCAGCAGTTTAGGGGGGACAGGGGGCGTTCAGCCCCAGCATTTT,CASSLGGTGGVQPQHF
TRBJ2-5,-,TRBV5-1,-,TGCGCCAGCAGCCCGAGAAACCAAGAGACCCAGTACTTC,CASSPRNQETQYF
TRBJ2-7,few,TRBV9,TRBD2,TGTGCCAGCAGCGCCTCGGGACTAGAAGACGAGCAGTACTTC,CASSASGLEDEQYF
TRBJ2-5,-,TRBV18,TRBD2,TGTGCCAGCTCACCATCCGGACTAGCGGGAGGGCCAGAGACCCAGTACTTC,CASSPSGLAGGPETQYF
TRBJ1-4,-,TRBV19,-,TGTGCCAGTAGTCCCTCCCGGAGTGAAAAACTGTTTTTT,CASSPSRSEKLFF
TRBJ2-3,-,TRBV19,-,TGTGCCAGTAGTAAGAGCGGGAGCACAGATACGCAGTATTTT,CASSKSGSTDTQYF
TRBJ1-5,-,TRBV29-1,-,TGCAGCGTTGTCAGGGGCAGGGGTCAGCCCCAGCATTTT,CSVVRGRGQPQHF
TRBJ2-2,-,TRBV5-8,TRBD2,TGTGCCAGCAGCTTGCTACGGGGGGACACCGGGGAGCTGTTTTTT,CASSLLRGDTGELFF